One T cell receptor beta chain is described in this entry. What it binds is not known. The record originates from a study of cytomegalovirus exposure and HLA in healthy donors. Study summary: HLA-typed donors were the source of approximately 80 million unique TCRs held in an early data release.

The study sampled nominally healthy donors, though unrecorded immune exposures were likely. Study-wide results and limits: It was shown in a later analysis that HLA-associated TCR beta chains were more clonally expanded than other, equally common chains.

PCR employed 60 Vbeta and 13 Jbeta primers. The repertoire was sequenced with immunoSEQ multiplex PCR; TCRdb's copy has only in-frame clones and lacks some. The sample holds 170,000 or so clones, over 80% seen once. The sequenced sample consisted of PBMCs. This sequence originates from a man aged 50 or older in good health and CMV-seronegative.

DNA of the CDR3: TGTGCCAGCAGCCAAGGGTCGACGGGAGTGGCAGATACGCAGTATTTT. This translates into CASSQGSTGVADTQYF. V usage is TRBV4-2 and J usage is TRBJ2-3; the D gene is possibly TRBD2 (6 bases). The V gene's germline CDR1 is LGHNA and CDR2 YNFKEQ. V lost 1 base, J lost 4 bases, and 15 bases lay in between. CDR3 length: 16 residues.